This T cell receptor (beta chain) was recorded in a study of blood T cells in healthy people across ages. CDR1 is LGHNA, CDR2 YSLEER, per germline. The CDR3 is made up of 14 amino acids. Between the trimmed V and J ends, which lost 3 bases and 9 bases, there was a span of 16 bases. Drawn from each donor were ten milliliters of peripheral blood. This clonotype was counted between two and nine times. The use of a sample-barcoded 5' primer and a J-beta primer mix characterized a second PCR of roughly 6 to 12 cycles. Each cDNA molecule carried a tag from a template-switch adaptor that contained 12 random nucleotides. MiXCR, run by TCRdb on the 5' RACE reads, gives a single entry per CDR3 protein. The sample includes about 570,000 distinct CDR3 sequences, 27% of them seen just once.

This clonotype was obtained from a woman in her seventies in good health. The chain recombines TRBV4-3 with TRBJ2-3; D uncertain. Sequencing was performed on blood. The CDR3 reads CASSHSLLQGTQYF. DNA of the CDR3: TGCGCCAGCAGCCATTCATTACTCCAAGGAACGCAGTATTTT.